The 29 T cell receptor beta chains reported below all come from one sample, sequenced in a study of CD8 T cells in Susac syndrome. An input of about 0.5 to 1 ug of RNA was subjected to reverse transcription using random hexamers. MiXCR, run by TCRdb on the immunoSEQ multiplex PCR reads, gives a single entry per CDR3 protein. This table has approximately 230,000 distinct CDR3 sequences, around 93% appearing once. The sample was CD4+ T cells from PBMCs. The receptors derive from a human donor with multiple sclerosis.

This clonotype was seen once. Here the CDR3 DNA reads TGTGCCAGCAGTTACTTCCTCGCGGGGGGCACAGATACGCAGTATTTT. The encoded protein is CASSYFLAGGTDTQYF. The J gene is TRBJ2-3, the V gene TRBV6-5, with 7 nucleotides matching TRBD2. Trimming took 1 base from V and 1 from J; bases not matched to a gene: 5. The CDR3 runs 16 residues. CDR1 is MNHEY and CDR2 is SVGAGI in the germline V gene.

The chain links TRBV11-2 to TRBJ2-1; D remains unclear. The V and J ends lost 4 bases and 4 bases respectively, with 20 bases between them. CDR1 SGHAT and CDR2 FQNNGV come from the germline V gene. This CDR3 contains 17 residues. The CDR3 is CASSSLKPYSLYNEQFF. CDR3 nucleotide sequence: TGTGCCAGCAGCTCGCTTAAACCCTACTCGCTATACAATGAGCAGTTCTTC.

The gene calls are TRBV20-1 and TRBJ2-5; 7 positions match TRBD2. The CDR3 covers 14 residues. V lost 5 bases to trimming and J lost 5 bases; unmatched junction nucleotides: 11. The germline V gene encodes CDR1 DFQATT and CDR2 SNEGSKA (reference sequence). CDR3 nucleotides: TGCAGTGCTCTCAGTGGCGGGAGTGGCGAGACCCAGTACTTC. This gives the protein CSALSGGSGETQYF.

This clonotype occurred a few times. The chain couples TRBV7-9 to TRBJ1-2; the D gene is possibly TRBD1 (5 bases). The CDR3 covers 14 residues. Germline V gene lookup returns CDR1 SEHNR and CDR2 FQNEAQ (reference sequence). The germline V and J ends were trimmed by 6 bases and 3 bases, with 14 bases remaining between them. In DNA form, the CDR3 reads TGTGCCAGCAGTCTCAGGGCCCTAGACTATGGCTACACCTTC. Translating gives CASSLRALDYGYTF.

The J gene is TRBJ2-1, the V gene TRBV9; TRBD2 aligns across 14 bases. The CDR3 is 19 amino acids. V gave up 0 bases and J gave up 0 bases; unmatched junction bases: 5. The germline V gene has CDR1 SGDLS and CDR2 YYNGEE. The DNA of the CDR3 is TGTGCCAGCAGCGTAGGACTAGCGGGAGGGCTAAGCTCCTACAATGAGCAGTTCTTC. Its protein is CASSVGLAGGLSSYNEQFF.

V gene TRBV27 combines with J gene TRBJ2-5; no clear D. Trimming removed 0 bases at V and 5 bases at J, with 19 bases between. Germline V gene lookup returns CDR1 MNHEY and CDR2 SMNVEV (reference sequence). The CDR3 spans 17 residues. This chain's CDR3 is CASSLSEPATLAETQYF. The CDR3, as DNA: TGTGCCAGCAGTTTATCTGAACCAGCCACGTTGGCGGAGACCCAGTACTTC.

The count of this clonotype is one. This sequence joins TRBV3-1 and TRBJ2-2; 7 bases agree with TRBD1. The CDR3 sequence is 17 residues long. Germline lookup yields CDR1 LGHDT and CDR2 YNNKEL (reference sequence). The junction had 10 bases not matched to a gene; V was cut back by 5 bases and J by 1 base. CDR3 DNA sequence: TGTGCCAGCAGCGCAACCCACAGGGGCCGGAACACCGGGGAGCTGTTTTTT. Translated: CASSATHRGRNTGELFF.

The CDR3 region has the DNA TGCGCCAGCAGCTTGGTGACCGTAAGCTCCTACAATGAGCAGTTCTTC. The encoded protein is CASSLVTVSSYNEQFF. The rearrangement joins TRBV5-1 to TRBJ2-1, with D uncertain. V lost 0 bases to trimming and J lost 0 bases, with 10 bases between them. Germline V gives CDR1 SGHRS, CDR2 YFSETQ. The CDR3 consists of 16 residues.

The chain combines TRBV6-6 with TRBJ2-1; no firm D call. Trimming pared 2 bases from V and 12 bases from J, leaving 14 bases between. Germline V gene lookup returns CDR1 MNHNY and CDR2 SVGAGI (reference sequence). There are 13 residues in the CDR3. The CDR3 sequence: CASSYTNPRGQFF. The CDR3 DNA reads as TGTGCCAGCAGTTACACCAACCCCCGAGGGCAGTTCTTC.

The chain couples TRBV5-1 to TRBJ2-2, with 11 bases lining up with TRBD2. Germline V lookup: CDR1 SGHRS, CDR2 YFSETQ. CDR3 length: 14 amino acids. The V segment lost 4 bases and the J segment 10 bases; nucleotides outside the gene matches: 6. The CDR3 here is CASSATSGVLELFF. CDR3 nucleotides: TGCGCCAGCAGCGCGACTAGCGGGGTTTTGGAGCTGTTTTTT.

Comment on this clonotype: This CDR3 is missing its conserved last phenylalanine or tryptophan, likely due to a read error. The CDR3 sequence: CATSDPRQGAAYGYTL. Here the CDR3 DNA reads TGTGCCACCAGTGATCCCAGACAGGGGGCGGCCTATGGCTACACCTTG. The V gene is TRBV24-1, the J gene TRBJ1-2; TRBD1 matches 10 bases. V shed 3 bases and J 4 bases; nucleotides not matched to a gene: 7. Germline V gives CDR1 KGHDR, CDR2 SFDVKD. The CDR3 totals 16 residues.

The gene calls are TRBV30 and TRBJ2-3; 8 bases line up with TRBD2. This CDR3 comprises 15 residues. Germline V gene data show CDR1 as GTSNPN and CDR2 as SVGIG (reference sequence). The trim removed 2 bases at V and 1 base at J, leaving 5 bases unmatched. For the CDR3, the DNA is TGTGCCTGGAGTAAGAGCGGGGGCCGCACAGATACGCAGTATTTT. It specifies CAWSKSGGRTDTQYF. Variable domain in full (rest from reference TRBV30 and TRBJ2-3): SQTIHQWPATLVQPVGSPLSLECTVEGTSNPNLYWYRQAAGRGLQLLFYSVGIGQISSEVPQNLSASRPQDRQFILSSKKLLLSDSGFYLCAWSKSGGRTDTQYFGPGTRLTVL.

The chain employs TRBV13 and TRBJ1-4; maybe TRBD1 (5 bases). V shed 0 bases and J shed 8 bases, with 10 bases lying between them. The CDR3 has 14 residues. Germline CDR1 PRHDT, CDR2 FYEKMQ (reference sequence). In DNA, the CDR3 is TGTGCCAGCAGCTTAGGTCAGGGAGAAGAAAAACTGTTTTTT. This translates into CASSLGQGEEKLFF. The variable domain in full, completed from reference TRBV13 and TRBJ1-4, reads AAGVIQSPRHLIKEKRETATLKCYPIPRHDTVYWYQQGPGQDPQFLISFYEKMQSDKGSIPDRFSAQQFSDYHSELNMSSLELGDSALYFCASSLGQGEEKLFFGSGTQLSVL.

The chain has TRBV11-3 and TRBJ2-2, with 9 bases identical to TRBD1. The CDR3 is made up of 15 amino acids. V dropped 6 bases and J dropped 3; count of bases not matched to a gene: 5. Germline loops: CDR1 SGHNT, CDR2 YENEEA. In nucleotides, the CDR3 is TGTGCCAGCAGTCACAGGACAGGGGACACCGGGGAGCTGTTTTTT. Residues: CASSHRTGDTGELFF.

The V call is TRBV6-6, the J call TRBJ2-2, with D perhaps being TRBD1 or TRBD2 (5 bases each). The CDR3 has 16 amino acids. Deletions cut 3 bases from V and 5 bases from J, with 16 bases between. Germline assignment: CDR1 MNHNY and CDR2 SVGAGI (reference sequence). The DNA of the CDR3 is TGTGCCAGCAGTTATCCTTCCGGGACGTTGACCGGGGAGCTGTTTTTT. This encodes CASSYPSGTLTGELFF.

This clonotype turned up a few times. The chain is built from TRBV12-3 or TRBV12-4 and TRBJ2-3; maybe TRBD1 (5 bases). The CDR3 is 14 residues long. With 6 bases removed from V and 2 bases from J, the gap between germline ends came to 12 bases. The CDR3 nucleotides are TGTGCCAGCAGCCTCAGACAGTCCACAGATACGCAGTATTTT. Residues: CASSLRQSTDTQYF.

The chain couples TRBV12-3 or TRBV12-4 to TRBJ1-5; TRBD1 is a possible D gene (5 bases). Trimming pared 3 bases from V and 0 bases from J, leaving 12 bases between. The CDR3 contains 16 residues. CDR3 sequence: CASSLGDWFSNQPQHF. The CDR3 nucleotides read TGTGCCAGCAGTTTGGGGGACTGGTTTAGCAATCAGCCCCAGCATTTT.

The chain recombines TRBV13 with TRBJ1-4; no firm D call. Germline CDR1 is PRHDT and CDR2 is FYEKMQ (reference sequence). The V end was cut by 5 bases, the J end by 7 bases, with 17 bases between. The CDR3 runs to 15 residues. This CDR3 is CASSDNPTRGEKLFF. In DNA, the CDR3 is TGTGCCAGCAGCGACAACCCGACACGAGGTGAAAAACTGTTTTTT.

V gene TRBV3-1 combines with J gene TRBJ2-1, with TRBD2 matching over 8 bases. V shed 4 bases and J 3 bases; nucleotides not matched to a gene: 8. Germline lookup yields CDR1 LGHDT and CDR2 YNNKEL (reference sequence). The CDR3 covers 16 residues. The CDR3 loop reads CASSPLAGRLYNEQFF. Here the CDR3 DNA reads TGTGCCAGCAGCCCCTTAGCGGGGCGACTCTACAATGAGCAGTTCTTC.

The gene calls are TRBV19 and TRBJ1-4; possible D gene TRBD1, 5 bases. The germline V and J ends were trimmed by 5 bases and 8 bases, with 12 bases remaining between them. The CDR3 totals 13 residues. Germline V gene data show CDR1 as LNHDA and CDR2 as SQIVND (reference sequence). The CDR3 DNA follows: TGTGCCAGTAGTCCGACACGACAGGAAAAACTGTTTTTT. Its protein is CASSPTRQEKLFF. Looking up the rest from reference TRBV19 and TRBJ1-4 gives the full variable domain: DGGITQSPKYLFRKEGQNVTLSCEQNLNHDAMYWYRQDPGQGLRLIYYSQIVNDFQKGDIAEGYSVSREKKESFPLTVTSAQKNPTAFYLCASSPTRQEKLFFGSGTQLSVL.

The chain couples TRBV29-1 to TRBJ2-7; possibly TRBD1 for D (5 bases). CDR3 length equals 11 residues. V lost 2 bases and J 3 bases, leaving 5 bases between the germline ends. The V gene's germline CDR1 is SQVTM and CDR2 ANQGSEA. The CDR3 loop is CSVETGYEQYV. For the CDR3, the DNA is TGCAGCGTTGAAACAGGCTACGAGCAGTACGTC.

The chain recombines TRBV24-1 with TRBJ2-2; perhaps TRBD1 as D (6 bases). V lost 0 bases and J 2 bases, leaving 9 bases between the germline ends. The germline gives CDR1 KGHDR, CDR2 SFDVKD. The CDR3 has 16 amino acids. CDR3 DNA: TGTGCCACCAGTGATTTGGAGGGACATAACACCGGGGAGCTGTTTTTT. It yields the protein CATSDLEGHNTGELFF.

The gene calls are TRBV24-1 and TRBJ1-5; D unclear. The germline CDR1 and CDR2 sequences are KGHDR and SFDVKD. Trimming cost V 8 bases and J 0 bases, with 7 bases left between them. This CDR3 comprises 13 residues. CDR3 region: CATKTDSNQPQHF. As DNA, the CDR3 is TGTGCCACCAAAACAGATAGCAATCAGCCCCAGCATTTT.

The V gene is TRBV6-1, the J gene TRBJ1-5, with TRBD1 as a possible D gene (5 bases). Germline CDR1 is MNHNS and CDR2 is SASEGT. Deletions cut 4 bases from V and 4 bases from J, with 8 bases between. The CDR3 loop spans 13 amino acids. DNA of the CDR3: TGTGCCAGCAGTGTCAGGGTGAATCAGCCCCAGCATTTT. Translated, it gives CASSVRVNQPQHF.

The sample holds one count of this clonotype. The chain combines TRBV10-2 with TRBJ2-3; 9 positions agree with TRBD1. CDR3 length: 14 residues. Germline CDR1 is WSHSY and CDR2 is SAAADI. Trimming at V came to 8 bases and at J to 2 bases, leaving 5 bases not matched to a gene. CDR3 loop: CASVRDRATDTQYF. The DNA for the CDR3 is TGCGCCAGCGTAAGGGACAGGGCCACAGATACGCAGTATTTT.

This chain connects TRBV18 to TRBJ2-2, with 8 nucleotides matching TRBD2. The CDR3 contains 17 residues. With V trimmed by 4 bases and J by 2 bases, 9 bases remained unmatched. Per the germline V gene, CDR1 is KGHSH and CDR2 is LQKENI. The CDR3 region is CASSRLGLAGNTGELFF. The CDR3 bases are TGTGCCAGCTCACGCCTGGGGCTAGCGGGCAACACCGGGGAGCTGTTTTTT.

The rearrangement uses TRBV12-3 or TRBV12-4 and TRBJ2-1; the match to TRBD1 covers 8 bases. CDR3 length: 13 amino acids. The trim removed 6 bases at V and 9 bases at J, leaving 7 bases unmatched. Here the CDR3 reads CASRVQGGREQFF. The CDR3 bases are TGTGCCAGCAGGGTACAGGGGGGACGTGAGCAGTTCTTC.

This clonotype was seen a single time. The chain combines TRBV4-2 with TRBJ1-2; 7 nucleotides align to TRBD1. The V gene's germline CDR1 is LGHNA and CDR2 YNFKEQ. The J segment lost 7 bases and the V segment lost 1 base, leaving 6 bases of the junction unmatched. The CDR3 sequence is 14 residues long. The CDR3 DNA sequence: TGTGCCAGCAGCCAAGTCCAAGAGGGGGCTGGCTACACCTTC. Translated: CASSQVQEGAGYTF.

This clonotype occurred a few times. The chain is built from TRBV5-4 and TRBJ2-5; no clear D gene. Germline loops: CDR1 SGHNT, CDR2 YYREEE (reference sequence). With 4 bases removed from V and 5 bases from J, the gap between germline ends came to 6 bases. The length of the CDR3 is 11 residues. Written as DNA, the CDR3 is TGTGCCAGCAGCGAGAGTGAGACCCAGTACTTC. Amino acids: CASSESETQYF.